The clone carrying this T cell receptor beta chain was detected many times. Its antigen is unidentified. The CDR3 length is 20 residues. This entry comes from a study of early T cells in non-severe SARS-CoV-2 infection. The wider study: Bulk RNA taken from unsorted whole blood was sequenced, leaving chains unpaired. General study results and limits: Private and CD4 specificities were missed by VDJdb matching, skewed to anti-spike CD8.

As part of library construction, unique molecular identifiers were attached to individual cDNA molecules. TCRdb called the 5' RACE reads again in MiXCR, with one record for every CDR3 protein. This sample has fewer than 70,000 distinct CDR3 sequences, with over 10% found just once. This sequence joins TRBV21-1 and TRBJ2-4; the table's D gene call, TRBD1, was not cross checked with the DNA. TRBV21-1 is an annotated pseudogene. Input material: whole blood. This sequence was found in an adult who was a healthcare worker with PCR-confirmed SARS-CoV-2 infection or an uninfected control (not recorded which). DNA for the CDR3: TGTGCCAGCAGCAAATCTCTAAGGGGGTCCGGCTCCAGGCCAAAAAACATTCAGTACTTC. Translated, it gives CASSKSLRGSGSRPKNIQYF.